This T cell receptor (beta chain) was observed in a study of identical twins. Germline V gene lookup returns CDR1 MNHEY and CDR2 SVGAGI. The CDR3 loop spans 15 amino acids. Trimming stripped 0 bases from V and 2 bases from J, with 10 bases between. Points from the study as a whole: Out-of-frame TCR alpha sharing observed in monozygotic twins exceeded model estimates.

This clonotype came up a few times. Its antigen is not identified. TCRdb reanalysed the 5' RACE reads using MiXCR and keeps one entry per CDR3 protein. The sample contains about 470,000 distinct CDR3 sequences, 20% to 30% of which appear only once. The sample was also linked to a second study, of T cells expressing NK-cell markers. That publication notes: In about 6 donors, dominant CD3+CD56+NKG2C+ clones formed about 1.0-7.0% of CD8+ cells.

The receptor comes from a woman younger than 30 in good health. The chain combines TRBV6-5 with TRBJ1-1, with D unresolved. The sequencing input was CD4+ T cells sorted from blood. The CDR3 region has the DNA TGTGCCAGCAGTTACTCGATAAGTTTAAACACTGAAGCTTTCTTT. Translating gives CASSYSISLNTEAFF.